This entry lists 10 T cell receptor beta chains sequenced from one sample in a study of Graves' ophthalmopathy and Graves' hyperthyroidism. The authors amplified TCR beta CDR3 regions from RNA transcripts. First-round RT-PCR employed HTBI primers, with a second-round multiplex PCR after it. TCRdb processed the multiplex PCR reads anew with MiXCR; each CDR3 protein has one entry. The sample gives 300,000 to 400,000 distinct CDR3 sequences, about 17% of which show up once; more than 9% is in the top ten. Sequenced input: peripheral blood. These receptors were obtained from an adult man with Graves' ophthalmopathy.

This clonotype was counted only a few times. V and J are TRBV6-1 and TRBJ2-7, with a possible D match to TRBD2 (6 bases). The CDR3 extends over 14 amino acids. V was trimmed by 5 bases and J by 2 bases, leaving 13 bases between them. Per the germline V gene, CDR1 is MNHNS and CDR2 is SASEGT. Written as DNA, the CDR3 is TGTGCCAGCAGTCAACGGGAGTCTCCCTACGAGCAGTACTTC. It codes for CASSQRESPYEQYF.

This clonotype was seen ten or more times. V usage is TRBV19 and J usage is TRBJ2-5; the D is unclear. The germline V and J ends were trimmed by 3 bases and 3 bases, with 8 bases remaining between them. This CDR3 spans 13 amino acids. Per the germline V gene, CDR1 is LNHDA and CDR2 is SQIVND (reference sequence). The CDR3 DNA reads as TGTGCCAGTAGTATTCGGTTAGAAGAGACCCAGTACTTC. Residues: CASSIRLEETQYF.

This clonotype was counted many times. V gene TRBV19 combines with J gene TRBJ2-7; 8 nucleotides match TRBD1. The CDR3 runs to 15 residues. From germline, CDR1 is LNHDA and CDR2 SQIVND (reference sequence). Trimming cost V 6 bases and J 7 bases; bases outside gene matches: 14. The CDR3 sequence: CASSETATGVEEQYF. The CDR3 nucleotides are TGTGCCAGTAGCGAGACAGCGACAGGGGTGGAGGAGCAGTACTTC.

In its sample, this clonotype was seen many times. The V call is TRBV28, the J call TRBJ1-5; TRBD1 might be the D (6 bases). The ends were cut back, 3 bases at V and 7 bases at J, with 19 bases in the middle. The germline V gene encodes CDR1 MDHEN and CDR2 SYDVKM. The length of the CDR3 is 16 residues. Here the CDR3 reads CASSFKVGQPPQPQHF. CDR3 coding DNA: TGTGCCAGCAGTTTTAAGGTCGGACAGCCACCCCAGCCCCAGCATTTT.

This clonotype was counted many times. The chain uses TRBV11-2 and TRBJ1-1; 7 bases line up with TRBD1. The germline V gene has CDR1 SGHAT and CDR2 FQNNGV. The CDR3 extends over 14 amino acids. J lost 1 base, V lost 5 bases, and 4 bases had no gene match. CDR3 nucleotides: TGTGCCAGCAGCGCTCGGGACAGGAACACTGAAGCTTTCTTT. Its translation: CASSARDRNTEAFF.

This clonotype showed up many times. The chain joins TRBV20-1 to TRBJ1-2; no firm D call. There are 13 residues in the CDR3. The germline V gene has CDR1 DFQATT and CDR2 SNEGSKA (reference sequence). V dropped 5 bases and J dropped 3 bases, with 13 bases sitting between them. In DNA, the CDR3 is TGCAGTGCTGCAATGGACCGGGACTATGGCTACACCTTC. It encodes CSAAMDRDYGYTF.

This clonotype was counted at least ten times. The chain is built from TRBV12-3 or TRBV12-4 and TRBJ1-5; D may be TRBD1 (6 bases). The V and J ends lost 6 bases and 6 bases respectively, with 15 bases between them. The CDR3 runs to 14 residues. The CDR3 bases are TGTGCCAGCAGGAATCACAGGGAGGGTCAGCCCCAGCATTTT. Its translation: CASRNHREGQPQHF.

This clonotype was found many times. A much larger clonotype is one base distant, so this may be a read error. This rearrangement joins TRBV27 to TRBJ2-7; 9 bases are a match to TRBD2. Germline CDR1 MNHEY, CDR2 SMNVEV (reference sequence). This CDR3 is 14 amino acids long. J lost 4 bases, V lost 4 bases, and 5 bases had no gene match. The DNA of the CDR3 is TGTGCCAGCAGTTCAGGTAGCGGGGGATACGAGCAGTACTTC. Protein product: CASSSGSGGYEQYF.

This clonotype was detected a few times. This CDR3 reads CSARDPDRNSGNTIYF. The CDR3 DNA follows: TGCAGTGCTAGAGACCCGGACAGGAACTCTGGAAACACCATATATTTT. V is TRBV20-1 and J is TRBJ1-3; 7 bases line up with TRBD1. The V gene end was trimmed by 0 bases and the J gene end by 0 bases; junction bases not matched to a gene: 5. This CDR3 spans 16 amino acids. CDR1 is DFQATT and CDR2 is SNEGSKA in the germline V gene (reference sequence).

Many counts were recorded for this clonotype. The genes are TRBV27 and TRBJ2-7, with D possibly TRBD2 on 6 matching bases. The V gene lost 6 bases and the J gene lost 7 bases, with 13 bases spanning the gap. Germline assignment: CDR1 MNHEY and CDR2 SMNVEV (reference sequence). CDR3 length equals 12 residues. The CDR3 reads CASSRSAGEQYF. For the CDR3, the DNA is TGTGCCAGCAGCCGGTCCGCGGGGGAGCAGTACTTC.